These 7 T cell receptor beta chains share one sample of origin, sequenced in a study of blood T cell repertoires in COVID-19. The table came from immunoSEQ multiplex PCR; TCRdb's copy has only in-frame clones and leaves some out. The sample records a few hundred thousand clones, over 75% being singletons. What was sequenced was PBMCs or T cells enriched from blood (not recorded which). The origin of the receptors is a man aged 35-49 years in a cohort exposed to, infected with or recovered from COVID-19 (not recorded which).

V usage is TRBV28 and J usage is TRBJ1-6, with a weak D call TRBD1 (6 bases). Per germline, CDR1 MDHEN and CDR2 SYDVKM. V lost 5 bases, J lost 5 bases, and 10 bases lay in between. The CDR3 covers 14 residues. This chain's CDR3 is CASSTGQNNSPLHF. The DNA for the CDR3 is TGTGCCAGCAGTACGGGACAAAATAATTCACCCCTCCACTTT. Full variable domain (rest looked up from reference TRBV28 and TRBJ1-6): DVKVTQSSRYLVKRTGEKVFLECVQDMDHENMFWYRQDPGLGLRLIYFSYDVKMKEKGDIPEGYSVSREKKERFSLILESASTNQTSMYLCASSTGQNNSPLHFGNGTRLTVT.

The V and J genes are TRBV4-1 and TRBJ1-2; D perhaps matches TRBD1 (6 bases). The CDR3 length is 14 residues. The V gene lost 4 bases and the J gene lost 8 bases, with 17 bases spanning the gap. Germline CDR1 is MGHRA and CDR2 is YSYEKL. The DNA of the CDR3 is TGCGCCAGCAGCCTCCCGGGACAAGGGAAGGGCTACACCTTC. Residues: CASSLPGQGKGYTF.

V is TRBV5-1 and J is TRBJ1-4; perhaps TRBD1 as D (6 bases). V lost 0 bases and J lost 2, with 8 bases in between. Germline V gene lookup returns CDR1 SGHRS and CDR2 YFSETQ. The CDR3 consists of 15 residues. CDR3 residues: CASSLGQGTNEKLFF. CDR3 DNA: TGCGCCAGCAGCTTGGGGCAGGGGACTAATGAAAAACTGTTTTTT.

The V and J genes are TRBV27 and TRBJ1-5; no clear D gene. The CDR3 has 14 amino acids. Trimming took 5 bases from V and 5 from J, leaving 13 bases between them. Per germline, CDR1 MNHEY and CDR2 SMNVEV (reference sequence). The CDR3 region has the DNA TGTGCCAGCAGTGCCCAAGTTGGCTATCAGCCCCAGCATTTT. The encoded protein is CASSAQVGYQPQHF.

Of note for this clone: This CDR3 is also generated by other DNA sequences in the sample. The rearrangement uses TRBV5-1 and TRBJ1-2; the match to TRBD1 covers 9 bases. With V trimmed by 3 bases and J by 2 bases, 2 bases remained unmatched. CDR1 and CDR2 (germline): SGHRS, YFSETQ. The CDR3 totals 14 residues. CDR3 sequence reads: CASSSQGANYGYTF. CDR3 DNA sequence: TGCGCCAGCAGCTCACAGGGGGCGAACTATGGCTACACCTTC.

This chain uses TRBV19 with TRBJ2-5; 10 bases match TRBD2. J was trimmed by 5 bases and V by 5 bases; bases with no gene match: 8. Germline V CDR1 and CDR2: LNHDA, SQIVND (reference sequence). This CDR3 has 15 residues. Here the CDR3 reads CASSPLISGRETQYF. The CDR3 nucleotides are TGTGCCAGTAGTCCGCTCATTAGCGGGAGGGAGACCCAGTACTTC.

The chain uses TRBV6-1 and TRBJ1-1, with 9 bases fitting TRBD1. The V gene end was trimmed by 3 bases and the J gene end by 4 bases; junction bases not matched to a gene: 6. The CDR3 contains 15 residues. Germline V gene sequence: CDR1 MNHNS, CDR2 SASEGT. CDR3 loop: CASSDPGQGSTEAFF. The CDR3 DNA sequence: TGTGCCAGCAGTGACCCGGGACAGGGATCCACTGAAGCTTTCTTT.